These 3 T cell receptor beta chains came from one sample sequenced in a study of cytomegalovirus exposure and HLA in healthy donors. Measured with immunoSEQ multiplex PCR; TCRdb has only the in-frame clones, and not every one. The sample lists around 220,000 clones, 85% to 90% occurring once. Sequencing used PBMCs. The receptors stem from a woman aged 18-29 years in good health and CMV-seronegative.

The chain has TRBV30 and TRBJ2-1; possibly TRBD2 for D (6 bases). Germline loops: CDR1 GTSNPN, CDR2 SVGIG (reference sequence). The CDR3 totals 13 residues. The CDR3 DNA is TGTGCGAGGGAGGAGACAAATTACAATGAGCAGTTCTTC. Protein product: CAREETNYNEQFF.

This rearrangement joins TRBV11-1 to TRBJ2-3, with 9 bases aligning to TRBD1. The CDR3 has 16 amino acids. Losses at the gene ends were 5 bases for V and 5 bases for J; bases not matched to a gene: 11. CDR1 and CDR2 from the germline V gene are SGHAT and FQDESV (reference sequence). For the CDR3, the DNA is TGTGCCAGCAGCCCCCGGGACAGGGCCGGTGGAGATACGCAGTATTTT. Residues: CASSPRDRAGGDTQYF.

V usage is TRBV4-1 and J usage is TRBJ2-7; tentatively, D is TRBD1 (6 bases). The length of the CDR3 is 15 residues. In germline, CDR1 is MGHRA, CDR2 YSYEKL. V lost 3 bases, J lost 6 bases, and 18 bases lay in between. CDR3 DNA sequence: TGCGCCAGCAGCCAGGTGGGGCCAGGGGCGTTCGAGCAGTACTTC. It specifies CASSQVGPGAFEQYF.